Below, 6 T cell receptor beta chains from the same sample are listed, as sequenced in a study of blood T cell repertoires in COVID-19 (dated by TCRdb to the early 2020s). Library preparation employed the immunoSEQ multiplex PCR assay. As stored in TCRdb, this immuneACCESS dataset retains in-frame rearrangements with V and J assigned. A fraction of the clones does not appear; measured against another copy, unresolved V genes explain less than half of the discrepancy, and the remainder lacks a known reason. This sample comprises about 210,000 clones, 83% of them detected only once. About 2.3% of the sample goes to the ten largest clones. Sequenced sample: peripheral blood. These receptors came from a woman in her thirties or forties with active or convalescent COVID-19.

The rearrangement uses TRBV11-2 and TRBJ1-3, with a tentative D call TRBD1 (6 bases). V was shortened by 5 bases and J by 3 bases, with 14 bases between the two germline ends. Germline values: CDR1 SGHAT, CDR2 FQNNGV. This CDR3 comprises 15 residues. CDR3 nucleotides: TGTGCCAGCAGCCGTACACAGGGAGATGGAAACACCATATATTTT. Its protein is CASSRTQGDGNTIYF.

The chain carries TRBV10-1 and TRBJ2-1; 10 bases line up with TRBD1. Germline V gene lookup returns CDR1 WNHNN and CDR2 SYGVQD (reference sequence). V trimming: 5 bases; J trimming: 5 bases; junction bases outside the gene matches: 3. The CDR3 consists of 14 residues. DNA of the CDR3: TGCGCCAGCAGTTCCGGGACAGGGGACAATGAGCAGTTCTTC. Amino acids: CASSSGTGDNEQFF.

The chain combines TRBV11-3 with TRBJ2-7, with TRBD2 matching over 8 bases. This CDR3 spans 16 amino acids. V was clipped by 5 bases and J by 5 bases; unmatched bases: 14. Looked up from germline, CDR1 is SGHNT and CDR2 is YENEEA. Here the CDR3 reads CASSPGGTLGGDEQYF. DNA of the CDR3: TGTGCCAGCAGCCCGGGAGGGACCTTAGGAGGGGACGAGCAGTACTTC.

In its sample, this clone was seen a few times. The rearrangement uses TRBV6-5 and TRBJ1-1, with a possible D match to TRBD1 (5 bases). This CDR3 is 12 amino acids long. Germline-derived CDR1 and CDR2 are MNHEY and SVGAGI. The germline V and J ends were trimmed by 4 bases and 12 bases, with 15 bases remaining between them. The CDR3 reads CASSSELRGTFF. CDR3 in DNA: TGTGCCAGCAGTTCCGAACTTAGGGGAACTTTCTTT.

V usage is TRBV13 and J usage is TRBJ2-5, with TRBD1 identical over 7 bases. This CDR3 has 14 amino acids. After removal of 1 base from V and 1 base from J, the junction contained 0 bases not matched to a gene. In germline, CDR1 is PRHDT, CDR2 FYEKMQ (reference sequence). The CDR3, as DNA: TGTGCCAGCAGCTTAGACAGGGGCCAAGAGACCCAGTACTTC. Translated: CASSLDRGQETQYF.

This clone was recorded at least ten times. The chain carries TRBV5-1 and TRBJ2-5; TRBD2 matches at 8 bases. V shed 4 bases and J 5 bases; nucleotides not matched to a gene: 4. Germline CDR1 SGHRS, CDR2 YFSETQ. The CDR3 covers 13 residues. The CDR3, as DNA: TGCGCCAGCAGCCCCGGGAGGGCGGAGACCCAGTACTTC. It encodes CASSPGRAETQYF.